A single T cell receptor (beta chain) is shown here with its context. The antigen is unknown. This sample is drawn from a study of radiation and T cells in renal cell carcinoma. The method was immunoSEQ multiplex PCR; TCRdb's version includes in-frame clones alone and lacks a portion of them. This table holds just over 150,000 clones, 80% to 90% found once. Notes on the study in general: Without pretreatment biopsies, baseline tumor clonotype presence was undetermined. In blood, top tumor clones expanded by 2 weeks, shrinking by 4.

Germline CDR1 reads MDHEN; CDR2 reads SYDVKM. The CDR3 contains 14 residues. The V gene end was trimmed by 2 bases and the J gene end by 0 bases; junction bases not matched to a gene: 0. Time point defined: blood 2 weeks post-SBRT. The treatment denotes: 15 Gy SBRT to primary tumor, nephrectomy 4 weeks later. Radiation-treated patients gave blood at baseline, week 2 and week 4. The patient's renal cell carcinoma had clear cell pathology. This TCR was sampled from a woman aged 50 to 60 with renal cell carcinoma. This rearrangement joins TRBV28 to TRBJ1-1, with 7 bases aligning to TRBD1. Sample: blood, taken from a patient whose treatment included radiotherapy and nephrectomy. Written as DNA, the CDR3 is TGTGCCAGCAGTTTAGGGACAGTGAACACTGAAGCTTTCTTT. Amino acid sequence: CASSLGTVNTEAFF.